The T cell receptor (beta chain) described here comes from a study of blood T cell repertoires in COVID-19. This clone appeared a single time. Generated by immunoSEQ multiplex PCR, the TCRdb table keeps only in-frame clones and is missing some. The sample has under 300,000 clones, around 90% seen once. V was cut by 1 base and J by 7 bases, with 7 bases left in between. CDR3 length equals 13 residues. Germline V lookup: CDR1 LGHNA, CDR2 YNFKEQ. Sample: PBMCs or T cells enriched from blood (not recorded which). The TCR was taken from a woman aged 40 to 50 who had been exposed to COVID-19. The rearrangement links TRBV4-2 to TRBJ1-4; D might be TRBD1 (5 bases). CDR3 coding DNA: TGTGCCAGCAGCCAAGGGGGCGGTGAAAAACTGTTTTTT. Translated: CASSQGGGEKLFF.